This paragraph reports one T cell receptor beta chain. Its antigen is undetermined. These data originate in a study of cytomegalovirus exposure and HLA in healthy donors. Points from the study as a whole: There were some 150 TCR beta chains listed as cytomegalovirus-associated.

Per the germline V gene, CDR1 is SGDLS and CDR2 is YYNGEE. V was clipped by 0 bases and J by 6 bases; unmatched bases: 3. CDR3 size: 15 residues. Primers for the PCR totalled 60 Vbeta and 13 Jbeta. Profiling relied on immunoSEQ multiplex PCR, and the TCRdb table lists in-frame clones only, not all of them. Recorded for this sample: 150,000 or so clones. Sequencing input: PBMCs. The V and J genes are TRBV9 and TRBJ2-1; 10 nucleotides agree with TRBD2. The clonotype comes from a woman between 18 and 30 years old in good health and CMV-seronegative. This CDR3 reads CASSVGKREGNEQFF. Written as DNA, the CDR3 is TGTGCCAGCAGCGTAGGGAAGCGGGAGGGCAATGAGCAGTTCTTC.